There are many counts of the clone carrying this T cell receptor beta chain. The CDR3 is made up of 18 amino acids. Germline lookup yields CDR1 SGDLS and CDR2 YYNGEE. Germline trimming cut 0 bases from V and 3 bases from J; bases unmatched to any gene: 5. These data originate in a study of T cells in Graves' hyperthyroidism and ophthalmopathy. Template material for amplifying TCR beta CDR3 regions consisted of RNA transcripts. During a first-round RT-PCR of the TCR CDR3, the HTBI primer set was used. TCRdb redid the calling of the multiplex PCR reads with MiXCR, one entry per CDR3 protein. The sample carries around 350,000 distinct CDR3 sequences, less than 20% recorded once.

The specimen sequenced was blood. The chain joins TRBV9 to TRBJ2-3, with 15 bases that match TRBD2. The TCR was taken from a woman between 18 and 29 years old with Graves' hyperthyroidism that later progressed to Graves' ophthalmopathy. The CDR3: CASSVVGLAGGPTDTQYF. The CDR3 DNA reads TGTGCCAGCAGCGTAGTTGGACTAGCGGGAGGGCCAACAGATACGCAGTATTTT.